This T cell receptor (beta chain) was recovered during a study of radiotherapy plus CTLA-4 blockade in lung cancer (dated by TCRdb to 2017 to 2018). With regard to the full study: Among enrolled patients, roughly 18% had an objective response and 31% reached disease control.

Findings and caveats that apply to the study as a whole: After treatment with radiotherapy and ipilimumab, TCR clones that originated in tumors expanded in peripheral blood. The strongest predictors of response, as reported, were early dynamic changes in blood T cell clones along with a rise in serum interferon-beta after radiation.

Focal radiation therapy combined with CTLA-4 blockade (ipilimumab) was tested in patients with chemo-refractory metastatic non-small-cell lung cancer. Relative to germline, V is 2 bases shorter and J is 2 bases shorter, with 5 bases between their ends. CDR1 SEHNR and CDR2 FQNEAQ were looked up in the germline V gene (reference sequence). Counted from cysteine to phenylalanine, this CDR3 has 13 amino acids. The DNA shown is the 39-base CDR3, in frame from base 1. The method behind the library was the immunoSEQ multiplex PCR assay. The table was pulled from immuneACCESS by TCRdb, which kept in-frame rearrangements only. Such tables lose some clones; where checked, under half of the loss comes from unresolved V genes, and the rest has no known cause. This sample holds roughly 54,000 clones; 84% were observed only once. Jointly, the top ten make up roughly 4.9% of the sample. Worth noting for this clone: It has no known antigen specificity. The input lacks base qualities; no much larger clone sits a single base away.

This receptor was taken from a human donor with non-small cell lung cancer whose response to radiotherapy plus ipilimumab could not be evaluated. Sequences were derived from peripheral blood, sampled from a patient treated with radiotherapy plus ipilimumab. The rearranged segments are TRBV7-9 and TRBJ2-3; the D gene is not confidently resolved. The bases read TGTGCCAGCAGCTTACCTTCCACAGATACGCAGTATTTT. This yields the protein CASSLPSTDTQYF. Full variable domain (CDR3 extended with the reference TRBV7-9 and TRBJ2-3 proteins): DTGVSQNPRHKITKRGQNVTFRCDPISEHNRLYWYRQTLGQGPEFLTYFQNEAQLEKSRLLSDRFSAERPKGSFSTLEIQRTEQGDSAMYLCASSLPSTDTQYFGPGTRLTVL.